This TCR beta chain was found in a study of T cell responses to AZD1222 COVID-19 vaccine. Study outcomes and limitations: A rise in Spike-specific TCR breadth and depth followed two AZD1222 doses. In all cases, repertoires were sampled only after the peak T cell response.

This clone was seen more than once but under ten times. The antigen is unknown. Only in-frame clones appear in the TCRdb table, and some are missing; sequencing was by immunoSEQ multiplex PCR. The top ten hold under 10% of the sample, which has roughly 110,000 clones, about 86% seen once. Germline V gives CDR1 LNHNV, CDR2 YYDKDF (reference sequence). V lost 5 bases and J lost 6; bases outside the gene matches: 1. This CDR3 has 12 residues. The receptor comes from an adult in good health. The gene calls are TRBV15 and TRBJ2-1, with TRBD2 identical over 7 bases. Sequenced material: peripheral blood, taken on day 0 of AZD1222 vaccination. CDR3 DNA sequence: TGTGCCACCAGCGGGGGGGGCAATGAGCAGTTCTTC. Translation: CATSGGGNEQFF. Looking up the rest from reference TRBV15 and TRBJ2-1 gives the full variable domain: DAMVIQNPRYQVTQFGKPVTLSCSQTLNHNVMYWYQQKSSQAPKLLFHYYDKDFNNEADTPDNFQSRRPNTSFCFLDIRSPGLGDTAMYLCATSGGGNEQFFGPGTRLTVL.